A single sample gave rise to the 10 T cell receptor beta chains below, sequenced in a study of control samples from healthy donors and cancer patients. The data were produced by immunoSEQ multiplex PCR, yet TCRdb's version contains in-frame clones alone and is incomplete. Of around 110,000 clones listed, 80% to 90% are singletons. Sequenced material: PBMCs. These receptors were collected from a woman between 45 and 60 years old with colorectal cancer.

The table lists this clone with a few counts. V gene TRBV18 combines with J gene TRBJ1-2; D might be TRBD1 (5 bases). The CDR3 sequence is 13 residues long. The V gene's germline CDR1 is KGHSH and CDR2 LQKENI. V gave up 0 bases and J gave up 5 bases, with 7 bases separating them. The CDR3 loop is CASSPPTVYGYTF. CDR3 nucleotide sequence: TGTGCCAGCTCACCACCGACAGTGTATGGCTACACCTTC.

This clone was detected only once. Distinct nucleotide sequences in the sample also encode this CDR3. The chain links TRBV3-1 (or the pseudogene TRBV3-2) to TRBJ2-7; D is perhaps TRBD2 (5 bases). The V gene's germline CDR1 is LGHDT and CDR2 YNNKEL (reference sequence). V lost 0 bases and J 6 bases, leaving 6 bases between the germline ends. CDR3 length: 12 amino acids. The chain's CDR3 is CASSQESGEQYF. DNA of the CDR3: TGTGCCAGCAGCCAAGAAAGCGGCGAGCAGTACTTC.

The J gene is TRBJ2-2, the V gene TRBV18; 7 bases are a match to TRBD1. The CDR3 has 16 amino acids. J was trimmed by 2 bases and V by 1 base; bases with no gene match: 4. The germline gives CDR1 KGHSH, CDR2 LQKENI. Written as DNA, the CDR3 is TGTGCCAGCTCACCACTTAAAGGGGGCAACACCGGGGAGCTGTTTTTT. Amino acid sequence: CASSPLKGGNTGELFF.

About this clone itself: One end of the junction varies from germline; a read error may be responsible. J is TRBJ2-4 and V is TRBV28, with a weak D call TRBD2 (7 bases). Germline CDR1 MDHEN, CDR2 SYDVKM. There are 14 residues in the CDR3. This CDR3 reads CPSSQKGGGIIQYF. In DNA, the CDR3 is TGTCCCAGCAGTCAAAAAGGGGGGGGAATTATTCAGTACTTC.

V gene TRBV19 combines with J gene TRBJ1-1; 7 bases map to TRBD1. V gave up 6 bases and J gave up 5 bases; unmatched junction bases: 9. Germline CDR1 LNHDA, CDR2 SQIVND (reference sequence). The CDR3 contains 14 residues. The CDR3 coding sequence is TGTGCCAGTAGCCTGGGACAGATGGGAACTGAAGCTTTCTTT. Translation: CASSLGQMGTEAFF. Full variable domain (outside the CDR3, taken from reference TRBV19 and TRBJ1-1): DGGITQSPKYLFRKEGQNVTLSCEQNLNHDAMYWYRQDPGQGLRLIYYSQIVNDFQKGDIAEGYSVSREKKESFPLTVTSAQKNPTAFYLCASSLGQMGTEAFFGQGTRLTVV.

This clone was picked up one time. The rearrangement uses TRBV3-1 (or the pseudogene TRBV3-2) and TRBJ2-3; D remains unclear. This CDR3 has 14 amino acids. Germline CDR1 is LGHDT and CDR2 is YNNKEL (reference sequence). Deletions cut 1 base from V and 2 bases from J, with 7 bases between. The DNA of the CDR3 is TGTGCCAGCAGCCAAGTGGGATCCACAGATACGCAGTATTTT. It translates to CASSQVGSTDTQYF.

The CDR3 nucleotides read TGTGCCAGCAGCTTGGCCGAGGGGTACTATGGCTACACCTTC. It codes for CASSLAEGYYGYTF. The J gene is TRBJ1-2, the V gene TRBV5-8; D might be TRBD1 (5 bases). The CDR3 runs 14 residues. Trimming took 0 bases from V and 3 from J, leaving 9 bases between them. Germline-derived CDR1 and CDR2 are SGHTS and YDEGEE.

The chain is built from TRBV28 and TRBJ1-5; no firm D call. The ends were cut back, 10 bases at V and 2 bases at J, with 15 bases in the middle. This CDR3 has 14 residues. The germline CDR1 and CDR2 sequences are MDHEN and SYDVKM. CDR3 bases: TGTGCCACCAACGCGGGGTGGGGCAATCAGCCCCAGCATTTT. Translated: CATNAGWGNQPQHF.

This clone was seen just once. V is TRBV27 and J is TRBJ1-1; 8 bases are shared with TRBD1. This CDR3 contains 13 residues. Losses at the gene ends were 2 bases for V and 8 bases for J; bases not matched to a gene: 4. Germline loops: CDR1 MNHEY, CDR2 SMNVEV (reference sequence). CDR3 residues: CASSLQGATEAFF. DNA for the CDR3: TGTGCCAGCAGTTTACAGGGGGCGACGGAAGCTTTCTTT.

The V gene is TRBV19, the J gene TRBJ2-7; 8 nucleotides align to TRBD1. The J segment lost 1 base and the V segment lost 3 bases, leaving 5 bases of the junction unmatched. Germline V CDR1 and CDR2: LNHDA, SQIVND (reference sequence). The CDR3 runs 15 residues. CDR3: CASSIRDRPSYEQYF. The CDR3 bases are TGTGCCAGTAGTATTAGGGACAGGCCGTCCTACGAGCAGTACTTC.